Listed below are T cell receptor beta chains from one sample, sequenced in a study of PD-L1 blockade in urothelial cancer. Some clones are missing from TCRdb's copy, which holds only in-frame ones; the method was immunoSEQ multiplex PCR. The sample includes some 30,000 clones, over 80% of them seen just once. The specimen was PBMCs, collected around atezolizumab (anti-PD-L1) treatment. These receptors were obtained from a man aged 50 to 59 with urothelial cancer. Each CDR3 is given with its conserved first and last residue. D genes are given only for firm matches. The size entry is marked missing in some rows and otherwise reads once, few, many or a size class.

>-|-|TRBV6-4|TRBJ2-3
CASSPGLSLLDTQYF
TGTGCCAGCTCCCCGGGACTCTCTTTGTTAGATACGCAGTATTTT
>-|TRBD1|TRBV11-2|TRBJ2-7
CASSLDRGEQYF
TGTGCCAGCAGCCTGGACAGGGGCGAGCAGTACTTC
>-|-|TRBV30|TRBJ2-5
CAWGGQKIQETQYF
TGTGCCTGGGGAGGGCAGAAAATACAAGAGACCCAGTACTTC
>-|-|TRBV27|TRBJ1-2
CASSRTANYGYTF
TGTGCCAGCAGTCGGACAGCGAACTATGGCTACACCTTC
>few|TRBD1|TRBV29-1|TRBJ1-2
CSADRDGNYGYTF
TGCAGCGCTGACAGGGATGGTAACTATGGCTACACCTTC
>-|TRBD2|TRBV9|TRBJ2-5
CASSDRLADVGGTQYF
TGTGCCAGCAGCGACCGACTAGCTGACGTCGGGGGGACCCAGTACTTC
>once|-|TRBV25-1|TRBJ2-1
CASSEYVQRTNEQFF
TGTGCCAGCAGTGAATATGTACAGAGAACCAATGAGCAGTTCTTC
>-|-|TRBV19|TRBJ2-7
CASSGDYYSYEQYF
TGTGCCAGTTCCGGAGATTACTACTCCTACGAGCAGTACTTC
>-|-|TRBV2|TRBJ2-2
CASSVGLNGELFF
TGTGCCAGCAGTGTTGGACTAAACGGGGAGCTGTTTTTT
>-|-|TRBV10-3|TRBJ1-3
CAIRGDNSGNTIYF
TGTGCCATCAGGGGGGACAACTCTGGAAACACCATATATTTT
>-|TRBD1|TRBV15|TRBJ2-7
CATSPIRGGPSYEQYF
TGTGCCACCAGCCCAATAAGAGGGGGCCCCTCCTACGAGCAGTACTTC
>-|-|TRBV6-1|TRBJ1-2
CASTEVNYGYTF
TGTGCCAGCACAGAGGTTAACTATGGCTACACCTTC
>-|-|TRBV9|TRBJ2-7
CASSTGYEQYF
TGTGCCAGCAGCACTGGCTACGAGCAGTACTTC
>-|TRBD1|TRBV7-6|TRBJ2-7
CASSLVGQGSYEQYF
TGTGCCAGCAGCTTAGTGGGACAGGGCTCCTACGAGCAGTACTTC
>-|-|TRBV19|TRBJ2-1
CASSERVREQFF
TGTGCCAGTAGTGAGAGGGTTCGAGAGCAGTTCTTC
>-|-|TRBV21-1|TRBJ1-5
CASSRPLWDRGGNSNQPQHF
TGTGCCAGCAGCCGACCTTTATGGGACAGGGGTGGCAATAGCAATCAGCCCCAGCATTTT
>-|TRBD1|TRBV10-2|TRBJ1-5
CASSDPGTGSDQPQHF
TGCGCCAGCAGTGACCCCGGGACAGGGTCGGATCAGCCCCAGCATTTT
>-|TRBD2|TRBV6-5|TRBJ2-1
CASRTGTINEQFF
TGTGCCAGCAGGACCGGGACTATCAATGAGCAGTTCTTC
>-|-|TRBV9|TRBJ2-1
CASSVASSSHNEQFF
TGTGCCAGCAGCGTAGCGTCTAGCTCCCACAATGAGCAGTTCTTC
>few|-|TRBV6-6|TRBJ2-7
CASSYGGAGEQYF
TGTGCCAGCAGTTACGGGGGGGCTGGCGAGCAGTACTTC
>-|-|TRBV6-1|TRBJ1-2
CASSEAGRVSANYGYTF
TGTGCCAGCAGTGAAGCGGGCAGGGTGTCGGCTAACTATGGCTACACCTTC
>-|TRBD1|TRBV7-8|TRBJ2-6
CASSLTRDRVSGANVLTF
TGTGCCAGCAGCTTAACCCGGGACAGGGTCTCTGGGGCCAACGTCCTGACTTTC
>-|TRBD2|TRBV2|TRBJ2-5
CASSEAGGAWETQYF
TGTGCCAGCAGTGAAGCCGGGGGGGCGTGGGAGACCCAGTACTTC
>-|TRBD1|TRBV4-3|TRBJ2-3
CASSLGTGGADTQYF
TGCGCCAGCAGCCTCGGGACAGGGGGAGCAGATACGCAGTATTTT
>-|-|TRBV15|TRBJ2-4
CATTPDRSLAKNIQYF
TGTGCCACCACCCCAGACAGGTCTCTAGCCAAAAACATTCAGTACTTC
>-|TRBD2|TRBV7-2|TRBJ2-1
CASSSGLAGGYNEQFF
TGTGCCAGCAGCTCCGGACTAGCGGGAGGCTACAATGAGCAGTTCTTC
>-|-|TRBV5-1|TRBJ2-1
CASRTNLAYNEQFF
TGCGCCAGCAGAACTAATCTAGCCTACAATGAGCAGTTCTTC
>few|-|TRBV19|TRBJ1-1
CASSLIAFSPNTEAFF
TGTGCCAGTAGCCTAATAGCTTTCAGCCCCAACACTGAAGCTTTCTTT
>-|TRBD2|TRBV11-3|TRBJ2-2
CASGSNGRGYTGELFF
TGTGCCAGCGGGTCGAACGGGAGGGGGTACACCGGGGAGCTGTTTTTT
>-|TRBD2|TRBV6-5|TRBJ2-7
CASSPPTSGGDEQYF
TGTGCCAGCAGTCCCCCGACTAGCGGGGGGGACGAGCAGTACTTC
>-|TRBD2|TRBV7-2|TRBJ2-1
CASSSLAGPVNEQFF
TGTGCCAGCAGCTCACTAGCGGGACCTGTTAATGAGCAGTTCTTC
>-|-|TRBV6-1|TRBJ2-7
CASRYSGGIYEQYF
TGTGCCAGCAGATACAGTGGGGGGATTTACGAGCAGTACTTC
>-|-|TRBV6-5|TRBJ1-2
CASSYSRGEGNYGYTF
TGTGCCAGCAGTTACTCGAGGGGGGAGGGAAACTATGGCTACACCTTC
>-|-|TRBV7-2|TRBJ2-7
CASSSDSNEQYF
TGTGCCAGCAGCTCAGATTCCAACGAGCAGTACTTC
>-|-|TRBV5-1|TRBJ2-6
CASSLVHGSGANVLTF
TGCGCCAGCAGCTTGGTTCACGGCTCTGGGGCCAACGTCCTGACTTTC
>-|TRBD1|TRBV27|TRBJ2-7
CASSLWGQGGYEQYF
TGTGCCAGCAGTTTATGGGGACAGGGAGGGTACGAGCAGTACTTC
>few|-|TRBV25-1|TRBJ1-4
CASSEWAGRNEKLFF
TGTGCCAGCAGTGAATGGGCAGGCCGGAATGAAAAACTGTTTTTT
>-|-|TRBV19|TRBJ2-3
CASKSRDGTDTQYF
TGTGCCAGTAAGAGCAGGGATGGCACAGATACGCAGTATTTT
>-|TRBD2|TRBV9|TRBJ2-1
CASSQTSGNYNEQFF
TGTGCCAGCAGCCAAACTAGCGGGAACTACAATGAGCAGTTCTTC
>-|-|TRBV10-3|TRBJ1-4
CAISESRGREIEKLFF
TGTGCCATCAGTGAGTCTAGGGGCAGAGAGATTGAAAAACTGTTTTTT
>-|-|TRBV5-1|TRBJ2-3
CASSLEETVRRDTQYF
TGCGCCAGCAGCTTGGAGGAGACAGTGAGGAGAGATACGCAGTATTTT
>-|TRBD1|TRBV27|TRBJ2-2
CASSLPTTDRGRDGELFF
TGTGCCAGCAGTTTACCCACCACGGACAGGGGGCGGGACGGGGAGCTGTTTTTT
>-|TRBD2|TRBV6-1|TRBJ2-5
CASSELAGGQETQYF
TGTGCCAGCAGTGAACTAGCGGGAGGCCAAGAGACCCAGTACTTC
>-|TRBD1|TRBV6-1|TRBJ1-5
CASSGPGTGVSNQPQHF
TGTGCCAGCAGTGGGCCAGGGACAGGGGTTAGCAATCAGCCCCAGCATTTT
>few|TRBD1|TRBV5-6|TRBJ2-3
CASREGPPGQGRDTQYF
TGTGCCAGCAGGGAAGGTCCACCGGGACAGGGGAGAGATACGCAGTATTTT
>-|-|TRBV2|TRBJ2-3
CASPGGMTRSADTQYF
TGTGCCAGCCCAGGGGGGATGACTAGGTCGGCAGATACGCAGTATTTT
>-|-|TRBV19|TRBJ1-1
CASSPLMNTEAFF
TGTGCCAGTAGTCCCCTTATGAACACTGAAGCTTTCTTT
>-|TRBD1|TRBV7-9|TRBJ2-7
CASSPDRGFVYEQYF
TGTGCCAGCAGCCCTGACAGGGGGTTCGTCTACGAGCAGTACTTC
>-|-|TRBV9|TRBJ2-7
CASSPSGKVTYEQYF
TGTGCCAGCAGCCCGTCAGGGAAGGTGACCTACGAGCAGTACTTC
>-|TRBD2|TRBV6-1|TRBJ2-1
CASSDERGAGGREQFF
TGTGCCAGCAGTGATGAGCGAGGAGCGGGGGGGCGTGAGCAGTTCTTC
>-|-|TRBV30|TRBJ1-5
CAWSVPGMDQPQHF
TGTGCCTGGAGTGTACCAGGGATGGATCAGCCCCAGCATTTT
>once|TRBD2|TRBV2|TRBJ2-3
CASSPSGFTQYF
TGTGCCAGCAGTCCTAGCGGCTTTACGCAGTATTTT
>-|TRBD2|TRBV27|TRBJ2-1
CASKFSSGRASNEQFF
TGTGCCAGCAAATTTTCTAGCGGGAGGGCCTCCAATGAGCAGTTCTTC
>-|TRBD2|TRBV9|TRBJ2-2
CASSVAGGYTGELFF
TGTGCCAGCAGCGTAGCGGGGGGGTACACCGGGGAGCTGTTTTTT
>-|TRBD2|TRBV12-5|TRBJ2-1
CASGLVLLAGVTYNEQFF
TGTGCTAGTGGTTTGGTACTCCTAGCGGGAGTAACCTACAATGAGCAGTTCTTC
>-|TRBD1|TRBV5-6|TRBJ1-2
CASSPMGEQGVYGYTF
TGTGCCAGCAGCCCGATGGGGGAACAGGGGGTCTATGGCTACACCTTC
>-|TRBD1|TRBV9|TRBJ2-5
CASTPSIGTGGKETQYF
TGTGCCAGCACCCCGAGTATTGGGACAGGGGGCAAAGAGACCCAGTACTTC
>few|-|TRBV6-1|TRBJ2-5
CASSEDYPMETQYF
TGTGCCAGCAGTGAGGACTACCCGATGGAGACCCAGTACTTC
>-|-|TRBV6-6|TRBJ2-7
CASSRGTFTSSYEQYF
TGTGCCAGCAGTCGCGGGACTTTTACAAGCTCCTACGAGCAGTACTTC